The 30 T cell receptor beta chains below all came from one sample that was sequenced in a study of T cell repertoires in cytomegalovirus infection. These receptors have no identified antigens. TCRdb re-called the reads through MiXCR, storing one row per CDR3 protein. The sample has approximately 100,000 distinct CDR3 sequences; less than 55% are singletons. This sample comprised CD8+ T cells from cultured PBMCs, obtained from culture after CMV antigen stimulation. The receptors stem from a human donor in good health (CMV status not recorded). Some clones in this sample may be carry-over from other donors' samples.

The chain links TRBV12-3 or TRBV12-4 to TRBJ1-1, with unresolved D. This CDR3 has 12 amino acids. The V end lost 4 bases, the J end lost 6 bases, and 9 bases lay between the germline ends. The CDR3 sequence is CASSSIGSEAFF. The CDR3 bases are TGTGCCAGCAGTTCTATAGGCTCTGAAGCTTTCTTT.

This clonotype has at least ten counts. The chain is built from TRBV6-1 and TRBJ1-1, with 7 bases matching TRBD1. V lost 7 bases to trimming and J lost 3 bases; unmatched junction nucleotides: 11. Germline assignment: CDR1 MNHNS and CDR2 SASEGT. The CDR3 consists of 15 residues. This CDR3 is CASIPRGGSDTEAFF. The CDR3 coding sequence is TGTGCCAGCATCCCCAGGGGGGGATCGGACACTGAAGCTTTCTTT.

V is TRBV7-6 and J is TRBJ1-2; TRBD1 aligns across 10 bases. Per germline, CDR1 SGHVS and CDR2 FNYEAQ. This CDR3 is 15 amino acids long. Germline trimming cut 4 bases from V and 2 bases from J; bases unmatched to any gene: 4. This CDR3 reads CASSYETGGNYGYTF. The CDR3 DNA is TGTGCCAGCAGCTATGAGACAGGGGGCAACTATGGCTACACCTTC.

Points on this clonotype: A much bigger clone sits one base away, suggesting this may be a read error. The genes are TRBV28 and TRBJ2-3; no reliable D call. Germline V gene lookup returns CDR1 MDHEN and CDR2 SYDVKM. This CDR3 is built from 13 residues. The V gene lost 1 base and the J gene lost 6 bases, with 8 bases spanning the gap. The CDR3 DNA sequence: TGTGCCAGCAGTTTATATTGGTGTGATACGCAGTATTTT. It translates to CASSLYWCDTQYF. The variable domain in full, completed from reference TRBV28 and TRBJ2-3, reads DVKVTQSSRYLVKRTGEKVFLECVQDMDHENMFWYRQDPGLGLRLIYFSYDVKMKEKGDIPEGYSVSREKKERFSLILESASTNQTSMYLCASSLYWCDTQYFGPGTRLTVL.

This clonotype was seen a single time. The chain employs TRBV7-9 and TRBJ2-1; 7 nucleotides line up with TRBD1. The CDR3 consists of 14 residues. Per germline, CDR1 SEHNR and CDR2 FQNEAQ (reference sequence). The trim removed 5 bases at V and 10 bases at J, leaving 11 bases unmatched. The CDR3 nucleotides are TGTGCCAGCAGCCTCGGGACAGAATCGACCGAGCAGTTCTTC. Translating it yields CASSLGTESTEQFF.

This clonotype was detected a few times. The CDR3 region has the DNA TGTGCCAGCAGCGATTCCGGGACAGAAGGACTCTCTGGGGCCAACGTCCTGACTTTC. This sequence encodes CASSDSGTEGLSGANVLTF. The gene calls are TRBV7-6 and TRBJ2-6, with TRBD1 identical over 7 bases. Trimming cost V 5 bases and J 0 bases; bases outside gene matches: 13. This CDR3 has 19 amino acids. From germline, CDR1 is SGHVS and CDR2 FNYEAQ.

The chain is built from TRBV28 and TRBJ2-3; TRBD1 matches 7 bases. J was trimmed by 4 bases and V by 6 bases; bases with no gene match: 16. The CDR3 runs to 17 residues. Germline V gives CDR1 MDHEN, CDR2 SYDVKM. CDR3 region: CASSPASEAGGSDTQYF. The CDR3 region has the DNA TGTGCCAGCAGCCCAGCCTCCGAGGCAGGGGGATCAGATACGCAGTATTTT.

The V and J genes are TRBV3-1 and TRBJ1-2; D may be TRBD1 (5 bases). CDR3 length: 12 residues. CDR1 and CDR2 (germline): LGHDT, YNNKEL (reference sequence). V lost 5 bases and J lost 8, with 12 bases in between. The CDR3 protein is CASSTQGWGYTF. CDR3 sequence (DNA): TGTGCCAGCAGCACGCAGGGCTGGGGCTACACCTTC.

This chain links TRBV7-6 with TRBJ2-3; D is unclear. Germline V lookup: CDR1 SGHVS, CDR2 FNYEAQ. Trimming stripped 1 base from V and 6 bases from J, with 14 bases between. The CDR3 covers 15 residues. The CDR3 loop reads CASSLDPSLADTQYF. The CDR3 DNA follows: TGTGCCAGCAGCTTAGACCCTAGTCTTGCGGATACGCAGTATTTT.

In its sample, this clonotype was seen many times. The V call is TRBV7-2, the J call TRBJ1-3, with D possibly matching TRBD1 (5 bases). The V and J ends lost 7 bases and 2 bases respectively, with 9 bases between them. This CDR3 is 13 amino acids long. Looked up from germline, CDR1 is SGHTA and CDR2 is FQGNSA. In nucleotides, the CDR3 is TGTGCCAGCACCCAGGGCCCTGGAAACACCATATATTTT. It yields the protein CASTQGPGNTIYF.

The V gene is TRBV19, the J gene TRBJ1-5; D is undetermined. Germline-derived CDR1 and CDR2 are LNHDA and SQIVND (reference sequence). This CDR3 spans 16 amino acids. V was cut by 7 bases and J by 1 base, with 17 bases left in between. CDR3 in DNA: TGTGCCAGTATCCCAGAAGGGTATAACAGCAATCAGCCCCAGCATTTT. Amino acid sequence: CASIPEGYNSNQPQHF.

The chain carries TRBV27 and TRBJ1-5; D possibly corresponds to TRBD1 (5 bases). Germline assignment: CDR1 MNHEY and CDR2 SMNVEV (reference sequence). Trimming pared 4 bases from V and 4 bases from J, leaving 14 bases between. CDR3 length: 15 amino acids. The CDR3 reads CASSSNPPGNQPQHF. The DNA of the CDR3 is TGTGCCAGCAGTTCGAACCCCCCAGGGAATCAGCCCCAGCATTTT.

This clonotype has only a few counts. The rearrangement uses TRBV6-5 and TRBJ2-3, with D tentatively TRBD2 (7 bases). There are 15 residues in the CDR3. CDR1 and CDR2 from the germline V gene are MNHEY and SVGAGI. Trimming took 0 bases from V and 4 from J, leaving 11 bases between them. The CDR3 DNA is TGTGCCAGCAGTTACTCAGGGGGGGGCGCAGATACGCAGTATTTT. Its protein is CASSYSGGGADTQYF.

This clonotype was counted between two and nine times. This sequence joins TRBV6-5 and TRBJ1-1; the D is unclear. This CDR3 has 13 amino acids. V dropped 5 bases and J dropped 1 base, with 8 bases sitting between them. Germline assignment: CDR1 MNHEY and CDR2 SVGAGI. CDR3 amino acids: CASSPAWNTEAFF. The CDR3 nucleotides read TGTGCCAGCAGTCCTGCTTGGAACACTGAAGCTTTCTTT.

V usage is TRBV4-2 and J usage is TRBJ1-4; 7 bases fit TRBD1. The ends lost 5 bases at V and 7 bases at J; junction bases unmatched: 7. CDR3 length: 14 amino acids. Germline CDR1 reads LGHNA; CDR2 reads YNFKEQ. CDR3 coding DNA: TGTGCCAGCAGCTTTGCAGGGGGGGTTGAAAAACTGTTTTTT. Translation gives CASSFAGGVEKLFF.

In this sample, this clonotype turned up a few times. CDR3 DNA sequence: TGTGCCAGCAGCTTAAGGGGAGGGGCTAACTCTGGGGCCAACGTCCTGACTTTC. It specifies CASSLRGGANSGANVLTF. The V call is TRBV7-3, the J call TRBJ2-6, with 7 bases identical to TRBD2. With V trimmed by 1 base and J by 0 bases, 6 bases remained unmatched. Germline-derived CDR1 and CDR2 are SGHTA and FQGTGA. The CDR3 loop spans 18 amino acids. The full variable domain, its missing parts supplied by reference TRBV7-3 and TRBJ2-6, is GAGVSQTPSNKVTEKGKYVELRCDPISGHTALYWYRQSLGQGPEFLIYFQGTGAADDSGLPNDRFFAVRPEGSVSTLKIQRTERGDSAVYLCASSLRGGANSGANVLTFGAGSRLTVL.

This clonotype has only a few counts. J is TRBJ2-1 and V is TRBV4-1; 9 positions agree with TRBD2. Germline loops: CDR1 MGHRA, CDR2 YSYEKL. J was trimmed by 9 bases and V by 0 bases; bases with no gene match: 6. The CDR3 extends over 15 amino acids. Here the CDR3 reads CASSQEGGGASEQFF. Written as DNA, the CDR3 is TGCGCCAGCAGCCAAGAGGGCGGGGGGGCTTCTGAGCAGTTCTTC.

The DNA of the CDR3 is TGTGCCAGCAGTTCCTATAGTATCAGTTTAAATCAGCCCCAGCATTTT. It encodes CASSSYSISLNQPQHF. The chain recombines TRBV12-3 or TRBV12-4 with TRBJ1-5; D uncertain. The CDR3 contains 16 residues. Trimming took off 4 bases at V and 4 bases at J, with 17 bases between the two ends.

V is TRBV5-6 and J is TRBJ2-3; D possibly corresponds to TRBD2 (6 bases). The germline V gene encodes CDR1 SGHDT and CDR2 YYEEEE. Deletions cut 2 bases from V and 0 bases from J, with 22 bases between. The CDR3 runs to 19 residues. The CDR3 nucleotides are TGTGCCAGCAGCTTAAGGGACTCGGTCGCGCCTTATAGCACAGATACGCAGTATTTT. It encodes CASSLRDSVAPYSTDTQYF. Using reference TRBV5-6 and TRBJ2-3 for the parts outside the CDR3, the full variable domain is DAGVTQSPTHLIKTRGQQVTLRCSPKSGHDTVSWYQQALGQGPQFIFQYYEEEERQRGNFPDRFSGHQFPNYSSELNVNALLLGDSALYLCASSLRDSVAPYSTDTQYFGPGTRLTVL.

The J gene is TRBJ2-1, the V gene TRBV4-3, with D hard to call. Germline values: CDR1 LGHNA, CDR2 YSLEER. CDR3 length equals 15 residues. V lost 0 bases and J lost 3, with 9 bases in between. As DNA, the CDR3 is TGCGCCAGCAGCCAAGAGGGAAGCTACTACAATGAGCAGTTCTTC. Its translation: CASSQEGSYYNEQFF.

This rearrangement joins TRBV4-2 to TRBJ1-2; D call uncertain. CDR1 is LGHNA and CDR2 is YNFKEQ in the germline V gene. This CDR3 has 14 amino acids. Trimming shortened V by 4 bases and J by 8 bases, and 17 bases separated the two germline ends. The CDR3 sequence: CASSPQNPSMGYTF. CDR3 nucleotides: TGTGCCAGCAGCCCCCAGAACCCTTCTATGGGCTACACCTTC.

The chain uses TRBV12-3 or TRBV12-4 and TRBJ2-1, with 8 bases matching TRBD2. Losses at the gene ends were 6 bases for V and 2 bases for J; bases not matched to a gene: 6. The CDR3 has 15 residues. DNA of the CDR3: TGTGCCAGCAGAATAGGCGGGGGGCCCTACAATGAGCAGTTCTTC. This translates into CASRIGGGPYNEQFF.

This clonotype was found a few times. The chain uses TRBV2 and TRBJ1-2; 8 nucleotides match TRBD1. V shed 4 bases, J shed 8 bases, and the junction held 9 bases outside the gene matches. Germline loops: CDR1 SNHLY, CDR2 FYNNEI. The length of the CDR3 is 14 residues. The CDR3 loop is CASSAGQVASGYTF. CDR3 nucleotides: TGTGCCAGCAGTGCGGGACAGGTAGCTTCAGGCTACACCTTC.

A few counts support this clonotype. The chain is built from TRBV19 and TRBJ2-1; D perhaps matches TRBD2 (6 bases). V was trimmed by 5 bases and J by 4 bases, leaving 21 bases between them. This CDR3 has 17 residues. Germline CDR1 is LNHDA and CDR2 is SQIVND (reference sequence). CDR3 protein: CASSPGDIGTWYNEQFF. In nucleotides, the CDR3 is TGTGCCAGTAGTCCGGGAGACATTGGAACGTGGTACAATGAGCAGTTCTTC.

The chain recombines TRBV7-6 with TRBJ2-5; a weak D match, TRBD2 (6 bases). V was shortened by 4 bases and J by 2 bases, with 14 bases between the two germline ends. CDR1 and CDR2 (germline): SGHVS, FNYEAQ. CDR3 length: 15 amino acids. The CDR3 spells CASSSDRGLQETQYF. In DNA, the CDR3 is TGTGCCAGCAGCTCCGATCGGGGGTTACAAGAGACCCAGTACTTC.

The chain couples TRBV29-1 to TRBJ1-2; a weak D match, TRBD1 (5 bases). The CDR3 consists of 13 residues. Germline lookup yields CDR1 SQVTM and CDR2 ANQGSEA. V shed 2 bases and J shed 4 bases, with 11 bases lying between them. The CDR3 region has the DNA TGCAGCGTTGAAAGCAGGGATGGCTATGGCTACACCTTC. Translated, it gives CSVESRDGYGYTF.

The CDR3 protein is CASSRGAGANVLTF. The CDR3 coding sequence is TGTGCCAGTAGTCGGGGAGCTGGGGCCAACGTCCTGACTTTC. The chain employs TRBV19 and TRBJ2-6; D perhaps matches TRBD2 (5 bases). CDR3 size: 14 residues. The V and J ends lost 5 bases and 2 bases respectively, with 7 bases between them. Germline V lookup: CDR1 LNHDA, CDR2 SQIVND (reference sequence).

This sequence joins TRBV12-3 or TRBV12-4 and TRBJ2-6; D not certain. V lost 1 base, J lost 2 bases, and 6 bases lay in between. The CDR3 loop spans 15 amino acids. In nucleotides, the CDR3 is TGTGCCAGCAGTTTAGGGGTGACTGGGGCCAACGTCCTGACTTTC. It is translated as CASSLGVTGANVLTF.

Only a few counts were recorded for this clonotype. V gene TRBV2 combines with J gene TRBJ2-1; 11 nucleotides align to TRBD2. This CDR3 is built from 15 residues. Looked up from germline, CDR1 is SNHLY and CDR2 is FYNNEI. V shed 6 bases, J shed 3 bases, and the junction held 4 bases outside the gene matches. CDR3 DNA: TGTGCCAGCAGGCCTGGGACTAGCGGCTACAATGAGCAGTTCTTC. It is translated as CASRPGTSGYNEQFF.

V and J are TRBV2 and TRBJ2-2; 10 bases are a match to TRBD2. The CDR3 contains 15 residues. CDR1 is SNHLY and CDR2 is FYNNEI in the germline V gene. The V segment lost 4 bases and the J segment 5 bases; nucleotides outside the gene matches: 4. DNA for the CDR3: TGTGCCAGCAGTGGGGTAGCGGGGGGAACCGGGGAGCTGTTTTTT. It codes for CASSGVAGGTGELFF. Looking up the rest from reference TRBV2 and TRBJ2-2 gives the full variable domain: EPEVTQTPSHQVTQMGQEVILRCVPISNHLYFYWYRQILGQKVEFLVSFYNNEISEKSEIFDDQFSVERPDGSNFTLKIRSTKLEDSAMYFCASSGVAGGTGELFFGEGSRLTVL.